These T cell receptor beta chains were read from a single sample in a study of cytomegalovirus exposure and HLA in healthy donors. Sequencing used immunoSEQ multiplex PCR; TCRdb keeps in-frame clones, though not all of them. There are about 240,000 clones in the sample; more than 75% occur only once, and less than 1.5% lies in the top ten. Sequencing was done on a sample of PBMCs. Receptor source: a young woman in good health and CMV-seropositive. CDR3s include the opening cysteine and the closing phenylalanine or tryptophan. Fields, in order: D gene, V gene, clone size, J gene, CDR3 DNA, CDR3 protein. A D gene is named only where the DNA matches it firmly. Expanded clones get a size class; other rows say once, few or many, or leave the size out.

NA	TRBV7-2	NA	TRBJ1-3	TGTGCCAGCAGCTCGACATTCTCTGGAAACACCATATATTTT	CASSSTFSGNTIYF
NA	TRBV28	NA	TRBJ1-2	TGTGCCAGCAGTTTATTAGTTCAGGGGGGCTACACCTTC	CASSLLVQGGYTF
NA	TRBV6-1	NA	TRBJ1-5	TGTGCCAGCAGTGAGGACAGTTATAGCAATCAGCCCCAGCATTTT	CASSEDSYSNQPQHF
NA	TRBV29-1	NA	TRBJ2-7	TGCAGCGTTGAGGTACCGGGACACAAAAACTACGAGCAGTACTTC	CSVEVPGHKNYEQYF
NA	TRBV6-5	once	TRBJ2-7	TGTGCCAGCAGTTACGAGGGTTTCTACGAGCAGTACTTC	CASSYEGFYEQYF
NA	TRBV28	NA	TRBJ2-7	TGTGCCAGCAGTTTTCGACAGTCCTACGAGCAGTACTTC	CASSFRQSYEQYF
TRBD2	TRBV5-1	NA	TRBJ2-5	TGCGCCAGCAGCTTGGTGGTAGCGGGAGTTGAGCAGTACTTC	CASSLVVAGVEQYF
NA	TRBV7-2	NA	TRBJ2-5	TGTGCCAGCAGCGGAGGAGGAACCCAAGAGACCCAGTACTTC	CASSGGGTQETQYF
TRBD1	TRBV10-3	NA	TRBJ1-3	TGTGCCATCAGTGACCACTCAGGGGGGTCGCCGCTTTCTGGAAACACCATATATTTT	CAISDHSGGSPLSGNTIYF
TRBD2	TRBV5-1	NA	TRBJ2-1	TGCGCCAGCAGCTTGGTTCCTAGCGGGAGAGGGAATGAGCAGTTCTTC	CASSLVPSGRGNEQFF
NA	TRBV15	once	TRBJ1-2	TGTGCCACCAGCGGATCACATACTACTAACTATGGCTACACCTTC	CATSGSHTTNYGYTF
TRBD1	TRBV5-1	NA	TRBJ2-7	TGCGCCAGCAGCCCCGAAACAGGGGTTGGCTACGAGCAGTACTTC	CASSPETGVGYEQYF
NA	TRBV2	once	TRBJ1-5	TGTGCCAGCAGTGGGGAACAGGGTGTAATTCGTCAGCCCCAGCATTTT	CASSGEQGVIRQPQHF
TRBD2	TRBV5-1	NA	TRBJ2-5	TGCGCCAGCAGCTTCGCGGCGGGAGCGGGGCTACAAGAGACCCAGTACTTC	CASSFAAGAGLQETQYF
NA	TRBV5-1	NA	TRBJ1-1	TGCGCCAGCAGCCTACAGGGACCGATGAACACTGAAGCTTTCTTT	CASSLQGPMNTEAFF
NA	TRBV5-4	NA	TRBJ2-3	TGTGCCAGCAGCTTGGGTGGCGGGATGGGCACAGATACGCAGTATTTT	CASSLGGGMGTDTQYF
TRBD2	TRBV6-4	NA	TRBJ2-1	TGTGCCAGCAGTGCCAGGACTAGCGGGTTTGATGAGCAGTTCTTC	CASSARTSGFDEQFF
NA	TRBV28	NA	TRBJ1-2	TGTGCCAGCAGAGAACCAAAGGGGGTTAACTATGGCTACACCTTC	CASREPKGVNYGYTF
TRBD2	TRBV5-1	NA	TRBJ2-1	TGCGCCAGCAGCTCGCTAGCGGGAGTTCGGTATGAGCAGTTCTTC	CASSSLAGVRYEQFF
TRBD1	TRBV9	NA	TRBJ2-7	TGTGCCAGCAGCGTAGATCCAGGGGGCGACGAGCAGTACTTC	CASSVDPGGDEQYF
NA	TRBV12-5	NA	TRBJ2-7	TGTGCTAGTGGTTTGGTACTAGGTCCTACCTACGAGCAGTACTTC	CASGLVLGPTYEQYF
NA	TRBV7-9	NA	TRBJ2-3	TGTGCCAGCAGCTTTCAGACTAGTTATTCCGCAGATACGCAGTATTTT	CASSFQTSYSADTQYF
TRBD2	TRBV5-1	NA	TRBJ2-7	TGCGCCAGCAGCTTAGGACTAGCGGGGTCCTACGAGCAGTACTTC	CASSLGLAGSYEQYF
TRBD1	TRBV9	NA	TRBJ1-5	TGTGCCAGCAGCGTAGGCCCAGGGGGCACAAATAGCAATCAGCCCCAGCATTTT	CASSVGPGGTNSNQPQHF